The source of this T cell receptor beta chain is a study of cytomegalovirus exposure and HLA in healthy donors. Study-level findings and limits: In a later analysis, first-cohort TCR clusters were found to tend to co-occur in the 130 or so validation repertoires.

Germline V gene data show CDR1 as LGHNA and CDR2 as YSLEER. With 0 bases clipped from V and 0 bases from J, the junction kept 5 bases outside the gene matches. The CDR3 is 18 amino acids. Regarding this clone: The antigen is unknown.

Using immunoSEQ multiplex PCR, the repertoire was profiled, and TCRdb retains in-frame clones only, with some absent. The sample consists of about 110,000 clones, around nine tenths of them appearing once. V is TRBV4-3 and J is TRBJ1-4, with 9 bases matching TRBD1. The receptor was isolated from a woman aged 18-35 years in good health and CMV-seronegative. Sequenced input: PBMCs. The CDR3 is CASSQDVRTGATNEKLFF. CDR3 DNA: TGCGCCAGCAGCCAAGATGTTCGGACAGGGGCAACTAATGAAAAACTGTTTTTT.